The rows below give T cell receptor beta chains drawn from one sample of a study of B cell selection in AIRE deficiency. Method: immunoSEQ multiplex PCR; TCRdb's copy keeps in-frame clones and lacks some. The repertoire holds tens of thousands of clones, with roughly 95% as singletons. Sequencing was performed on CD4+CD127+ conventional T cells sorted from PBMCs. The receptors were sampled from a human donor in good health. Both conserved end residues are part of each CDR3. A row's size may be missing; if present it is once, few, many or a size class.

clone_size,v_call,j_call,cdr3_aa
-,TRBV18,TRBJ2-6,CASLKVAGAGANVLTF
-,TRBV19,TRBJ2-7,CASSTRGALYEQYF
-,TRBV5-1,TRBJ1-1,CASSYGAVNMNTEAFF
-,TRBV14,TRBJ1-3,CASSHDRVSLYF
-,TRBV11-1,TRBJ2-7,CASSWTFSSYEQYF
once,TRBV27,TRBJ2-5,CASSLSGAMETQYF
-,TRBV7-3,TRBJ2-5,CASSSGTQGRQETQYF
-,TRBV18,TRBJ2-1,CASSPRGSLPTSYNEQFF
-,TRBV19,TRBJ1-6,CASSIVGGTLRSPLHF
-,TRBV6-1,TRBJ1-5,CASSGRDRGLIGNQPQHF
-,TRBV7-8,TRBJ1-2,CASSWGREAYGYTF
once,TRBV11-2,TRBJ2-7,CASSPSRSEQYF
-,TRBV19,TRBJ2-4,CASSTDRGRAKNIQYF
-,TRBV30,TRBJ2-7,CAWKIGTRGPYEQYF